The present T cell receptor (beta chain) was sequenced within a study of beta chain features in type 1 diabetes. Expressed TCRB transcripts were sequenced because the isolated RNA had all been reverse transcribed beforehand. Sequencing was performed with immunoSEQ multiplex PCR; in TCRdb, only in-frame clones are kept and a portion is missing. This sample has 900,000 or so clones, with 15% to 20% found just once. Based on CD45RO/CCR7/CD25/CD127/CD95/CD27, CD4+ regulatory, stem cell-like memory, naive and central memory cells were sorted. In this sample, this clone turned up a few times. Its antigen remains unknown. Regarding the study as a whole: Naive, central memory and regulatory TCRB repertoires appeared more similar among patients than healthy donors. There were fewer insertions and more deletions at the VDJ junctions of type 1 diabetes patients.

Sequenced sample: naive CD4+ T cells from blood. The source is a woman between 18 and 30 years old in good health.

The CDR3 is CASSQGPYLETQYF. The CDR3 bases are TGTGCCAGCAGCCAAGGACCTTACCTCGAGACCCAGTACTTC. The chain has TRBV4-2 and TRBJ2-5; D is ambiguous. This CDR3 is 14 amino acids long. From germline, CDR1 is LGHNA and CDR2 YNFKEQ. Trimming removed 1 base at V and 5 bases at J, with 11 bases between.